This TCR beta chain was sequenced during a study of T-cell memory formation after mild COVID-19. The CDR3 spans 15 residues. Trimming left V 5 bases short and J 4 bases short, with 18 bases between. Germline values: CDR1 MNHEY, CDR2 SVGAGI. From the 5' RACE reads, TCRdb called clonotypes with MiXCR, one entry per CDR3 protein. The repertoire has just over 300,000 distinct CDR3 sequences, approximately 19% of them found once; the top ten carry under 25%. General study findings and limits: From day 15 to 85, contracting clones were balanced between CD4 and CD8, whereas later expanders leaned toward CD4+. The pre-infection memory compartment contained some responding clones, suggesting cross-reactive memory joined.

Remarks on this clonotype: The target antigen is unknown.

This TCR came from a man between 18 and 35 years old who had mild COVID-19 (a few samples of this study predate the infection). Cell type and time point are not known. The J gene is TRBJ2-7, the V gene TRBV6-5; TRBD1 is a possible D gene (6 bases). Source material: PBMCs or a T cell subset sorted from them (not recorded which). CDR3 in amino acids: CASSPRTGTPYEQYF. The CDR3 DNA reads as TGTGCCAGCAGTCCGAGAACCGGGACACCATACGAGCAGTACTTC.